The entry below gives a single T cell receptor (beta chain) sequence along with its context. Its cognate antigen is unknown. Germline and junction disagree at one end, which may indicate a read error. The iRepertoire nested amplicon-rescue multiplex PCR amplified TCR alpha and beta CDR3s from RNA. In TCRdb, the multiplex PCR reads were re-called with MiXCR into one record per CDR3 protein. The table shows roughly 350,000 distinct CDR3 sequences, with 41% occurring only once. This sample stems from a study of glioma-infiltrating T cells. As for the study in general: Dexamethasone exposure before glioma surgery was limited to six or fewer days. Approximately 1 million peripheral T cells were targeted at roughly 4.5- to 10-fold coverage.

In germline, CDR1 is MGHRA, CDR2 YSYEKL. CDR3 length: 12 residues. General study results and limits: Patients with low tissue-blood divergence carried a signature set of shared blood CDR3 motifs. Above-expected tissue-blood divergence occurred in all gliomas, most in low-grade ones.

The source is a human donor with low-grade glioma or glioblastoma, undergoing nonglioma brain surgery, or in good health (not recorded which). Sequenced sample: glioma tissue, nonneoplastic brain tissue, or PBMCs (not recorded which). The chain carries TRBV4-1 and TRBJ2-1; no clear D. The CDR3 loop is CASSQTLDEQLF. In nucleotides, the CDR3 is TGCGCCAGCAGCCAGACGCTTGATGAGCAGCTCTTC.